The clone carrying this T cell receptor beta chain was seen repeatedly, ten times or more. The antigen is not known. This CDR3 is built from 14 residues. Germline lookup yields CDR1 DFQATT and CDR2 SNEGSKA (reference sequence). V gave up 1 base and J gave up 2 bases, with 11 bases separating them. The data were obtained in a study of CD8 T cells in ankylosing spondylitis. Findings of the study overall: Reportedly, significant enrichment of disease-linked clones occurred in matched ankylosing spondylitis synovial fluid. Among TCR beta sequences, a motif of eight or nine highly homologous variants appeared characteristic of ankylosing spondylitis blood.

Library preparation for TCR beta used quantitative 5'-RACE with molecular barcodes. TCRdb re-analysed the 5' RACE reads in MiXCR, keeping a single row per CDR3 protein. Of roughly 700,000 distinct CDR3 sequences in the sample, around 17% were seen once. The specimen was blood, either unsorted or a sorted T cell fraction (not recorded which). The V and J genes are TRBV20-1 and TRBJ1-1, with D perhaps matching TRBD1 (5 bases). The clonotype comes from a male donor with ankylosing spondylitis. The CDR3 here is CSARGMTANTEAFF. CDR3 coding DNA: TGCAGTGCTAGAGGAATGACAGCCAACACTGAAGCTTTCTTT.